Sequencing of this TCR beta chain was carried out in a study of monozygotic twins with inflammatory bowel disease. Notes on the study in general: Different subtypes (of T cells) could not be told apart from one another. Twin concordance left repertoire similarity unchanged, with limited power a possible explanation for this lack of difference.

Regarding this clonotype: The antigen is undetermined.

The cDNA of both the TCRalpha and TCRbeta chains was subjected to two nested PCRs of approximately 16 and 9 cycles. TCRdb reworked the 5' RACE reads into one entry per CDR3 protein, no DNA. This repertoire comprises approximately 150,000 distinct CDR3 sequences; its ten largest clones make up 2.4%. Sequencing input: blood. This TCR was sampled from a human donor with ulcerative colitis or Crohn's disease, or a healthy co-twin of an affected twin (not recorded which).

CDR3 sequence reads: CSARRDGGVGRGYTF. The chain carries TRBV20-1 and TRBJ1-2; the D call of TRBD1 rests on TCRdb alone, since no DNA is present to check it. CDR1 is DFQATT and CDR2 is SNEGSKA in the germline V gene (reference sequence). The CDR3 has 15 amino acids.